This T cell receptor beta chain was recovered during a study of beta chain features in type 1 diabetes. Regarding the study as a whole: Naive, central memory and Treg TCRB repertoires appeared more alike in patients than in healthy donors.

As regards this clone: Its specificity is not known.

As every portion of the isolated RNA was reverse transcribed, the sequencing read expressed TCRB transcripts. The repertoire was sequenced with immunoSEQ multiplex PCR; TCRdb's copy has only in-frame clones and lacks some. The sample contains about 360,000 clones, around 13% of which appear only once. The authors sorted CD4+ naive, central memory, regulatory and stem cell-like memory cells via CD45RO/CCR7/CD25/CD127/CD95/CD27. Sequenced: naive CD4+ T cells from blood. The sequence derives from a man in his late teens or twenties in good health.

The CDR3 nucleotides read TGTGCCAGCAGTTACTCGTCTTCGGCCCAGCATTTT. Residues: CASSYSSSAQHF. The chain couples TRBV6-5 to TRBJ1-5; D is ambiguous. Trimming shortened V by 0 bases and J by 11 bases, and 8 bases separated the two germline ends. CDR1 is MNHEY and CDR2 is SVGAGI in the germline V gene. This CDR3 comprises 12 residues.